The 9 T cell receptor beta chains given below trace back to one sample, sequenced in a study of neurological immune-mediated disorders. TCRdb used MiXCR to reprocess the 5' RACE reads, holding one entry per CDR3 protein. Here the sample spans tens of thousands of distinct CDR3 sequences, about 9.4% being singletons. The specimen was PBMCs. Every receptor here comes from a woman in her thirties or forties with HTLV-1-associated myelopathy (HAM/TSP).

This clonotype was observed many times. The CDR3 DNA follows: TGTGCCAGCAGCCAAATGGGGGCAGGGGGATACAATGAGCAGTTCTTC. It codes for CASSQMGAGGYNEQFF. This rearrangement joins TRBV3-1 to TRBJ2-1; 7 bases are shared with TRBD1. J was trimmed by 4 bases and V by 2 bases; bases with no gene match: 8. CDR1 and CDR2 (germline): LGHDT, YNNKEL (reference sequence). This CDR3 region has 16 residues.

The CDR3 bases are TGCAGTGCTTCCCCCTTAGGGAGGGAATTAGGCACTGAAGCTTTCTTT. Protein product: CSASPLGRELGTEAFF. The chain carries TRBV20-1 and TRBJ1-1; D ambiguous. This CDR3 has 16 amino acids. Trimming cost V 5 bases and J 4 bases, with 23 bases left between them. Germline V gene lookup returns CDR1 DFQATT and CDR2 SNEGSKA (reference sequence).

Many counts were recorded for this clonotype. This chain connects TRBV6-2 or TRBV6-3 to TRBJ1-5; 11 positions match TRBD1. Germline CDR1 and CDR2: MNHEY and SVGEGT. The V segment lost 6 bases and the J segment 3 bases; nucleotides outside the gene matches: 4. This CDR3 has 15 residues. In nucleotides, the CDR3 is TGTGCCAGCAGAGGGACAGGGGGACTCAATCAGCCCCAGCATTTT. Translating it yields CASRGTGGLNQPQHF.

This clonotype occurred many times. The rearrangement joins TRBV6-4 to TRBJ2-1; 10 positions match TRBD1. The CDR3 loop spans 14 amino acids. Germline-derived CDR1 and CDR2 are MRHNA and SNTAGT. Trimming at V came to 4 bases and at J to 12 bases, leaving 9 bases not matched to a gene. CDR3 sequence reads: CASSANPGQGPQFF. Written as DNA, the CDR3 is TGTGCCAGCAGTGCCAACCCGGGACAGGGGCCGCAGTTCTTC.

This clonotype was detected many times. CDR3 DNA sequence: TGTGCCAGCAGTCGTCAGGGTTCCGGGGAGCTGTTTTTT. Translation: CASSRQGSGELFF. This chain links TRBV27 with TRBJ2-2, with D tentatively TRBD1 (5 bases). The CDR3 has 13 amino acids. Germline V gene data show CDR1 as MNHEY and CDR2 as SMNVEV (reference sequence). Trimming cost V 5 bases and J 6 bases, with 10 bases left between them.

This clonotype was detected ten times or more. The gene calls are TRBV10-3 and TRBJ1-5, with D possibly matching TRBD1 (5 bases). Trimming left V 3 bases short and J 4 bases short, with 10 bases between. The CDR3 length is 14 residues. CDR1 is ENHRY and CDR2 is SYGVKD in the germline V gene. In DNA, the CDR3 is TGTGCCATCAGTGAAGGGGAGGGGAATCAGCCCCAGCATTTT. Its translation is CAISEGEGNQPQHF.

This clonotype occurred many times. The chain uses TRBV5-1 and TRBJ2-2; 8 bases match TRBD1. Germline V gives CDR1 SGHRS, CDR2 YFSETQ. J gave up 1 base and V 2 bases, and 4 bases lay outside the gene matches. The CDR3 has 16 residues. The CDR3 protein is CASSLRQGQNTGELFF. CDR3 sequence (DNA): TGCGCCAGCAGCTTACGACAGGGGCAGAACACCGGGGAGCTGTTTTTT.

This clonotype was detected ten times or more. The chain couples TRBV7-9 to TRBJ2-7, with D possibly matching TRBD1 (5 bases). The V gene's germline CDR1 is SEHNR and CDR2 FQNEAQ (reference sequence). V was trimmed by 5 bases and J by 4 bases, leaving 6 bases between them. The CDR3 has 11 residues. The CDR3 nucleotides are TGTGCCAGCAGCAGGGGTTACGAGCAGTACTTC. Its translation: CASSRGYEQYF.

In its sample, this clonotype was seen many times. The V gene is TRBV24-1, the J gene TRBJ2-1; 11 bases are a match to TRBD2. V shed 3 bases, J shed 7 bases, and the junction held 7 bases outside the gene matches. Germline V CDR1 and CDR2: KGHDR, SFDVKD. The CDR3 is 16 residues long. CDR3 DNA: TGTGCCACCAGTGATGTTAGCGGGGGGGTTTGGAATGAGCAGTTCTTC. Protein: CATSDVSGGVWNEQFF.